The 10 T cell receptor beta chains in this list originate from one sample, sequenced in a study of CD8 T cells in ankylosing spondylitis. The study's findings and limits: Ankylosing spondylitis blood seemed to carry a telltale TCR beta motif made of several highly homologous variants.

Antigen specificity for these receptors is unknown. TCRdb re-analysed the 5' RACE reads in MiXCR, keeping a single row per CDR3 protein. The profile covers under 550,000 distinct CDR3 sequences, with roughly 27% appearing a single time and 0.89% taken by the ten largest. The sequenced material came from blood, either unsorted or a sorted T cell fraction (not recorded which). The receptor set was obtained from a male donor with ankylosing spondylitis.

CDR3 amino acids: CSVRVTGGDEQFF. In DNA form, the CDR3 reads TGCAGCGTGCGAGTGACAGGGGGGGATGAGCAGTTCTTC. The chain has TRBV29-1 and TRBJ2-1, with 9 bases identical to TRBD1. Germline V gene data show CDR1 as SQVTM and CDR2 as ANQGSEA. This CDR3 has 13 amino acids. V was clipped by 6 bases and J by 8 bases; unmatched bases: 8.

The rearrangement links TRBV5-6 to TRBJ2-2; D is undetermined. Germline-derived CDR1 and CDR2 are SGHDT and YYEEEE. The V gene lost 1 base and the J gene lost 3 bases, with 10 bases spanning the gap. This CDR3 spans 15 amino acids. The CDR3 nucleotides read TGTGCCAGCAGCTTGTCTCATAAGGACACCGGGGAGCTGTTTTTT. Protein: CASSLSHKDTGELFF.

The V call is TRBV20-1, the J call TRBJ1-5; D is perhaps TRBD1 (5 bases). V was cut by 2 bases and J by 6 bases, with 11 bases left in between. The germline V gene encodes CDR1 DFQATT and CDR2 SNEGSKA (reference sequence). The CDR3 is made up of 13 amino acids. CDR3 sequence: CSARTQGGQPQHF. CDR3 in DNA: TGCAGTGCTAGAACGCAGGGCGGTCAGCCCCAGCATTTT.

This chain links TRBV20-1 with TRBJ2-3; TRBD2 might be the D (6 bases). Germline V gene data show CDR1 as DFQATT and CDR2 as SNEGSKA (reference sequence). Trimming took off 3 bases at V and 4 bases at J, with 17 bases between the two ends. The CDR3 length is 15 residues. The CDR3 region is CSARGGLHPPDTQYF. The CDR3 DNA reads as TGCAGTGCTAGGGGGGGTCTACACCCCCCAGATACGCAGTATTTT.

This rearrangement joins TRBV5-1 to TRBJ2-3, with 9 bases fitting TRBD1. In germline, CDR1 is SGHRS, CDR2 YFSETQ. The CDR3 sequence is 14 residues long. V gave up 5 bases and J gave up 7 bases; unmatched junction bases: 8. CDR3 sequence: CASSLDRGGYTQYF. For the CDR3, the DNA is TGCGCCAGCAGTCTGGACAGGGGAGGGTATACGCAGTATTTT.

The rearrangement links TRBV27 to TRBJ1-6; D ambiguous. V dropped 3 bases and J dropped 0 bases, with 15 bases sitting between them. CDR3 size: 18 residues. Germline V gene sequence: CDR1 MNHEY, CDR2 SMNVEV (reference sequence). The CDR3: CASSLSPRMSSYNSPLHF. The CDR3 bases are TGTGCCAGCAGTTTGAGCCCCAGGATGAGCTCCTATAATTCACCCCTCCACTTT.

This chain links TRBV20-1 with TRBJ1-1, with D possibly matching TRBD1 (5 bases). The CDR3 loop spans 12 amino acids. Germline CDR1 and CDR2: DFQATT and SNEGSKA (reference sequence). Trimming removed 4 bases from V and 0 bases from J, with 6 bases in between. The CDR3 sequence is CSANRMNTEAFF. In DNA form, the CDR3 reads TGCAGTGCTAACAGGATGAACACTGAAGCTTTCTTT.

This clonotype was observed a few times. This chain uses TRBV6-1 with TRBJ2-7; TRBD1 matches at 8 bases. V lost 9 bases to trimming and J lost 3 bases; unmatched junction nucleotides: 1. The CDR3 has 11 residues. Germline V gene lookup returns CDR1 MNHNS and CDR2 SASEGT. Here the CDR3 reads CARGQGYEQYV. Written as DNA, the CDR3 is TGTGCCAGAGGACAGGGCTACGAGCAGTACGTC.

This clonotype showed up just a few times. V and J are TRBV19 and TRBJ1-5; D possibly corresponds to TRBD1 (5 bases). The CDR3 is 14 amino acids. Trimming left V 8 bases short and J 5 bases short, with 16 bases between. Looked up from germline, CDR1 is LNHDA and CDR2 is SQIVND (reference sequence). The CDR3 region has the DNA TGTGCCAGTTCAAGATTCCAGGGTGATCAGCCCCAGCATTTT. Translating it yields CASSRFQGDQPQHF.

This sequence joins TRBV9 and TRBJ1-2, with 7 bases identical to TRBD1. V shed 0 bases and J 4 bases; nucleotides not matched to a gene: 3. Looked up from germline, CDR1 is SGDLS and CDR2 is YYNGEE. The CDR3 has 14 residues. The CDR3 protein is CASSVGQGPYGYTF. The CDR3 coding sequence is TGTGCCAGCAGCGTAGGACAGGGACCCTATGGCTACACCTTC.